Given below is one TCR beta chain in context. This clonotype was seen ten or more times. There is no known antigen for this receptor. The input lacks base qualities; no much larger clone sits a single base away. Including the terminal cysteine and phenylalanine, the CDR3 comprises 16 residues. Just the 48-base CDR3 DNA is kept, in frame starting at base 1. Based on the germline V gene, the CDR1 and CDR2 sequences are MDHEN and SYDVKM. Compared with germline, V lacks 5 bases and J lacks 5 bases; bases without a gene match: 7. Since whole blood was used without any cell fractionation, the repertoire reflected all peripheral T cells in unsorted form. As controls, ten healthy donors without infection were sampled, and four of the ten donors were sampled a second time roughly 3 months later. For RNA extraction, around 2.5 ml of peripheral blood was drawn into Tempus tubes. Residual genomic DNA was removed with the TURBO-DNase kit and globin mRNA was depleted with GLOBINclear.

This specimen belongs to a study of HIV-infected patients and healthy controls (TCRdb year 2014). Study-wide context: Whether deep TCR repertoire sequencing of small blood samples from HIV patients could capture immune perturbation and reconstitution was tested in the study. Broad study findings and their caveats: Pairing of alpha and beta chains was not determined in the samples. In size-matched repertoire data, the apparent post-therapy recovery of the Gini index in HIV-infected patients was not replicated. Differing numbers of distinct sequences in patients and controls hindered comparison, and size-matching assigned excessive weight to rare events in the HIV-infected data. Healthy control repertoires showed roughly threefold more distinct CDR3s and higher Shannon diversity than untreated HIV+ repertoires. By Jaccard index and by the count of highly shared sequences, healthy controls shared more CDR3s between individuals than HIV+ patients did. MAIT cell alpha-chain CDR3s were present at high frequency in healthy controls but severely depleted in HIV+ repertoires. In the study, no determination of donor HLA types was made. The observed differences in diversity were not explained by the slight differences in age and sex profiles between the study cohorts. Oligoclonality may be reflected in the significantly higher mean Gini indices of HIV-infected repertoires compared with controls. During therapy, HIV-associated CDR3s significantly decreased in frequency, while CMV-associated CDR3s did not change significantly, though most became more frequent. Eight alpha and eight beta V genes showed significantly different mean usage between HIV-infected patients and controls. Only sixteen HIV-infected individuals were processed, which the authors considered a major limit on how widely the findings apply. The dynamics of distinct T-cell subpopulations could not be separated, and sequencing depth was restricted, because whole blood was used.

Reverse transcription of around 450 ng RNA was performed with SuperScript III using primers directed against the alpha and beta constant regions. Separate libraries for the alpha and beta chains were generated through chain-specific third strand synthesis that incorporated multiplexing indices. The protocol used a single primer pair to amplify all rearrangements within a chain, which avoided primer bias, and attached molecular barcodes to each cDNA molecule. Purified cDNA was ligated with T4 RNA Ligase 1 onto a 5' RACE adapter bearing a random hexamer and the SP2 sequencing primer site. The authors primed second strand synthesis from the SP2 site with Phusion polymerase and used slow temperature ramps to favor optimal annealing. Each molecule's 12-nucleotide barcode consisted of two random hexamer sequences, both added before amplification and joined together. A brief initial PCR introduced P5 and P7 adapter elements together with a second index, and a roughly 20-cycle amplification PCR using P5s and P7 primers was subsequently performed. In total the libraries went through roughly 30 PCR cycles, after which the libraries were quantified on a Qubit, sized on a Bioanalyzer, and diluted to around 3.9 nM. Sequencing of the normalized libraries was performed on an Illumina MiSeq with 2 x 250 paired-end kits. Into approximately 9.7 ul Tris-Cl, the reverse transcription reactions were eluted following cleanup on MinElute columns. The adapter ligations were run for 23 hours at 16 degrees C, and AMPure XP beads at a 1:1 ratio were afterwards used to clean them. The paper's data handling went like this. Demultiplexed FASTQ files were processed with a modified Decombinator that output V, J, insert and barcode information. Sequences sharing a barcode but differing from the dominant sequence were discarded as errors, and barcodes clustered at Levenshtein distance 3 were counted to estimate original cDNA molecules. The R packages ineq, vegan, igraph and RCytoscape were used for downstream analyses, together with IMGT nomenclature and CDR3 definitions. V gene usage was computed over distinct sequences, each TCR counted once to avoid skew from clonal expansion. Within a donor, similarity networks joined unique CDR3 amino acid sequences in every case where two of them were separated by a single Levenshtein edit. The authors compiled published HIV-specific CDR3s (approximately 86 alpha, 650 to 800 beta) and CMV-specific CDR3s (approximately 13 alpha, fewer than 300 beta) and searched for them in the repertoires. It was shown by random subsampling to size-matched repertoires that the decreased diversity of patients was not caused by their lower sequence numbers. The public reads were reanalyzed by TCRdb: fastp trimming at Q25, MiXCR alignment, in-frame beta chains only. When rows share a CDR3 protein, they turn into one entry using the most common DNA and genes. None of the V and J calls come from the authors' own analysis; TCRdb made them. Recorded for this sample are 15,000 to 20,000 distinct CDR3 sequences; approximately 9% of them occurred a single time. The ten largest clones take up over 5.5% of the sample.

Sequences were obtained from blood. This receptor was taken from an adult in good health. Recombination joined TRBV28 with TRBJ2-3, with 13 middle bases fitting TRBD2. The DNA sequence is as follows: TGTGCCAGCAGTCGCCCGGGACTAGCGGGACGAGATACGCAGTATTTT. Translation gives CASSRPGLAGRDTQYF.